This T cell receptor (beta chain) came from a study of blood T cell repertoires in COVID-19 (dated by TCRdb to the early 2020s). Background on the whole study: The collaborator samples originated in the United States, Italy and Spain and spanned the acute and convalescent phases of COVID-19. The material from the prospective study consisted of cDNA or gDNA derived from T cells, B-cell-depleted T cells, or PBMCs. Subjects who had been exposed to COVID-19, were actively infected with it, or had recovered from it provided the deeply sampled blood TCRbeta repertoires that made up the dataset. The repertoires were made available in a free public database intended to serve as a resource for research on the immune response to SARS-CoV-2. Samples were obtained from the ongoing ImmuneRACE study (first 160 participants) and from 1,000 to 1,500 subjects provided by 6 global collaborators. A de-identified subject ID, COVID-19 status, age in years and sex were almost always included in the sample metadata. Where available, HLA class I and class II types were obtained from metadata supplied by the sample provider rather than from assay-based typing.

Taken from the germline V gene, the CDR1 and CDR2 loops are SNHLY and FYNNEI. Here V drops 6 bases and J drops 4 bases, and the junction holds 8 bases not matched to any gene. The CDR3 holds 14 amino acids from the cysteine to the phenylalanine. Just the 42-base CDR3 DNA is kept, in frame starting at base 1. To note about this clone: It has no known antigen specificity. Nothing much larger sits one base from this clone, and base qualities are not available.

The immunoSEQ Assay, a bias-controlled multiplex PCR, was used to amplify TCRbeta CDR3 regions from genomic DNA. As for the authors' bioinformatics: Within the assay, amplification of reference gene primers was used to estimate how many nucleated cells each sample contained. To quantify the absolute abundance of each unique TCRbeta CDR3 rearrangement, sequence reads were collapsed and filtered. Productive Simpson clonality was computed per sample as the square root of Simpson's diversity index over productive rearrangements. The source is immuneACCESS, and TCRdb retained only in-frame sequences with V and J called. Part of the clones is not carried over; for the studies checked, unresolved V genes explain less than half of this, and the remainder is unexplained. The V and J calls and clone size come from that table; D and trimming were worked out from the DNA. The sample data list 160,000 or so clones, and around 80% of these were observed just once. The top ten constitute roughly 8% of the sample.

The full study reports these points: Clinical and demographic metadata were provided uncurated, with the amount varying by source and participant.

In the prospective study, participants were 18 to 89 years old, resided in 25 or so geographic areas of the United States, and were enrolled through a virtual design. Cohort assignment in the prospective study relied on participant-reported clinical history from a screening survey and a study questionnaire. ImmuneRACE Cohort 3 recovered participants were defined by two consecutive negative NP/OP PCR tests, healthcare professional clearance, or symptom resolution. In the prospective study, whole blood, serum and a nasopharyngeal or oropharyngeal swab were collected from each participant by mobile phlebotomists. Over an approximately 2-month period, participants in the prospective study had the option of providing additional blood draws and questionnaires. Blood samples from the prospective study were shipped frozen or at room temperature prior to DNA extraction.

The receptor's source is a woman aged 45-65 years who had recovered from COVID-19. Sequencing was performed on PBMCs or T cells enriched from blood (not recorded which). This sequence uses TRBV2 and TRBJ2-5, with TRBD2 matching 7 junction bases. The CDR3 reads as follows: CASSPGGPGETQYF. The nucleotides read TGTGCCAGCAGCCCGGGGGGACCAGGAGAGACCCAGTACTTC.